One sample yielded the 13 T cell receptor beta chains listed below, sequenced in a study of patients and donors after allogeneic stem cell transplantation. Each CDR3 protein gets one entry after TCRdb re-called the RT-PCR reads with MiXCR. Among more than 150,000 distinct CDR3 sequences, about 24% were seen once, and the ten largest hold more than 25%. Source material: blood, either unsorted or a sorted T cell fraction (not recorded which). The receptors derive from a human donor who was either an allogeneic HSCT recipient or a stem cell or donor lymphocyte infusion donor (not recorded which). It is not recorded whose cells these are; they may come from a transplant donor.

V gene TRBV6-5 combines with J gene TRBJ1-1; 7 nucleotides agree with TRBD1. Trimming removed 6 bases from V and 4 bases from J; junction bases left unmatched: 11. From germline, CDR1 is MNHEY and CDR2 SVGAGI. The CDR3 totals 15 residues. CDR3 amino acids: CASRTGTAGATEAFF. In DNA, the CDR3 is TGTGCCAGCAGGACCGGGACAGCGGGTGCCACTGAAGCTTTCTTT.

This clonotype has only a few counts. The gene calls are TRBV7-2 and TRBJ2-3; TRBD2 matches 11 bases. This CDR3 region has 16 residues. The ends lost 3 bases at V and 4 bases at J; junction bases unmatched: 6. Germline CDR1 and CDR2: SGHTA and FQGNSA. The CDR3 loop is CASSFPSGGTADTQYF. In DNA form, the CDR3 reads TGTGCCAGCAGCTTCCCTAGCGGGGGGACCGCAGATACGCAGTATTTT.

This chain connects TRBV21-1 to TRBJ1-5. TRBV21-1 is marked as a pseudogene. The CDR3 contains 14 residues. The CDR3 bases are TGTGCCAGCAGCAAAGGGTTCTCGGGTCAGCCCCAGCATTTT. Amino acid sequence: CASSKGFSGQPQHF.

This clonotype came up many times. The CDR3 region has the DNA TGTGCCAGCAGTTTCCGGGGGCGCAGCTATGAAGCTTTCTTT. Protein sequence: CASSFRGRSYEAFF. The chain carries TRBV12-3 or TRBV12-4 and TRBJ1-1; tentatively, D is TRBD1 (6 bases). CDR3 length: 14 residues. Deletions cut 3 bases from V and 7 bases from J, with 15 bases between.

The rearrangement uses TRBV7-6 and TRBJ1-1, with D maybe TRBD1 (5 bases). The germline CDR1 and CDR2 sequences are SGHVS and FNYEAQ. The CDR3 runs to 15 residues. With 5 bases removed from V and 2 bases from J, the gap between germline ends came to 15 bases. The DNA of the CDR3 is TGTGCCAGCAGCCCCCGGGATTGGGGCAACACTGAAGCTTTCTTT. It yields the protein CASSPRDWGNTEAFF.

CDR3 sequence: CASSYGGGSRETQYF. CDR3 nucleotide sequence: TGTGCCAGCAGTTACGGGGGTGGATCGAGAGAGACCCAGTACTTC. The genes are TRBV6-6 and TRBJ2-5; possibly TRBD1 or TRBD2 for D (5 bases each). Germline lookup yields CDR1 MNHNY and CDR2 SVGAGI (reference sequence). Trimming removed 2 bases from V and 4 bases from J, with 14 bases in between. This CDR3 has 15 amino acids.

This chain connects TRBV28 to TRBJ2-4, with TRBD2 identical over 7 bases. Germline CDR1 and CDR2: MDHEN and SYDVKM. The CDR3 has 16 residues. With V trimmed by 2 bases and J by 1 base, 5 bases remained unmatched. This chain's CDR3 is CASSLVGGGAKNIQYF. In DNA form, the CDR3 reads TGTGCCAGCAGTTTAGTCGGCGGGGGTGCCAAAAACATTCAGTACTTC.

This clonotype was seen a single time. This chain joins TRBV5-1 and TRBJ2-1; 8 bases are shared with TRBD2. Trimming cost V 5 bases and J 0 bases; bases outside gene matches: 13. This CDR3 has 18 amino acids. The germline gives CDR1 SGHRS, CDR2 YFSETQ. The CDR3, as DNA: TGCGCCAGCAGTGTATCGCCATTAGCGGGGAGCTCCTACAATGAGCAGTTCTTC. This gives the protein CASSVSPLAGSSYNEQFF.

The chain employs TRBV29-1 and TRBJ1-2, with D unclear. Per germline, CDR1 SQVTM and CDR2 ANQGSEA. Trimming left V 3 bases short and J 4 bases short, with 9 bases between. The CDR3 has 12 amino acids. The DNA of the CDR3 is TGCAGCGTTGACCTTGGGTCCTATGGCTACACCTTC. Its protein product is CSVDLGSYGYTF.

This chain connects TRBV5-1 to TRBJ2-1, with 8 bases that match TRBD2. The CDR3 runs 17 residues. V shed 0 bases, J shed 0 bases, and the junction held 5 bases outside the gene matches. Germline V gene data show CDR1 as SGHRS and CDR2 as YFSETQ. CDR3 residues: CASSLALAGFSYNEQFF. CDR3 bases: TGCGCCAGCAGCTTGGCTCTAGCGGGTTTCTCCTACAATGAGCAGTTCTTC. The whole variable domain, filled in from reference TRBV5-1 and TRBJ2-1, reads KAGVTQTPRYLIKTRGQQVTLSCSPISGHRSVSWYQQTPGQGLQFLFEYFSETQRNKGNFPGRFSGRQFSNSRSEMNVSTLELGDSALYLCASSLALAGFSYNEQFFGPGTRLTVL.

V is TRBV18 and J is TRBJ1-2; 7 bases are a match to TRBD1. The ends lost 2 bases at V and 4 bases at J; junction bases unmatched: 7. In germline, CDR1 is KGHSH, CDR2 LQKENI. The CDR3 consists of 15 residues. In nucleotides, the CDR3 is TGTGCCAGCTCACCAAGTTCTACAGGGGTCTATGGCTACACCTTC. Protein: CASSPSSTGVYGYTF.

The chain links TRBV12-3 or TRBV12-4 to TRBJ2-1; 7 positions agree with TRBD1. The CDR3 loop spans 15 amino acids. V was clipped by 3 bases and J by 12 bases; unmatched bases: 14. CDR3 coding DNA: TGTGCCAGCAGTTTGGGTTTGCCAGGGGGAGAGGGGCAGTTCTTC. Its protein is CASSLGLPGGEGQFF.

This chain connects TRBV3-1 to TRBJ2-1; D is unclear. The V and J ends lost 1 base and 4 bases respectively, with 8 bases between them. The CDR3 covers 14 residues. The germline V gene has CDR1 LGHDT and CDR2 YNNKEL (reference sequence). The CDR3 region has the DNA TGTGCCAGCAGCCAAGCCCCTCAGTACAATGAGCAGTTCTTC. The encoded protein is CASSQAPQYNEQFF.